This entry describes one TCR beta chain. Its recognized antigen is unknown. Per-base qualities were not stored, and no clone one base away is much larger. V and J lose 0 bases and 3 bases, and a span of 9 bases separates them. Taken from the germline V gene (reference sequence), the CDR1 and CDR2 loops are SGHKS and YYEKEE. CDR3 length: 15 amino acids, cysteine to phenylalanine. The read is trimmed to its CDR3 DNA, 45 bases read in frame from base 1. For TCRbeta CDR3 sequencing, genomic DNA from the sorted cells was extracted using the QIAGEN DNeasy Blood and Tissue Kit. High-throughput TCRbeta CDR3 sequencing, including PCR amplification with bias correction and internal controls, was performed commercially through immunoSEQ. The published analysis was carried out like this. Unique productive TCRbeta sequences were defined by CDR3 nucleotide sequence where primers matched, and otherwise by CDR3 amino acid sequence together with Vbeta and Jbeta genes. Sorting error was corrected by removing sequences shared between sorted populations at a frequency ratio of 2:1 or less, and the remaining shared sequences were assigned to the higher population. Sequences were defined as donor-reactive when expanded at least 5-fold in CFSE-low cells versus unstimulated cells and present at a frequency of at least 0.01% in CFSE-low cells. Jensen-Shannon divergence calculated on the top 100 TCRbeta sequences ranked by frequency was used to measure repertoire divergence. For samples with multiple sequencing runs, sorting error was corrected separately for each run before the runs were pooled. TCRdb limited this immuneACCESS table to in-frame rearrangements with V and J called. A share of clones is missing; checked studies link under half to unresolved V genes, and the rest is unexplained. Clone size and the V and J calls come from that table; the DNA yielded D and trimming. For this sample the table gives about 52,000 clones, of which roughly nine tenths were detected only once. The ten largest clones add up to roughly 15% of the sample.

The sample comes from a study of Tregs in tolerant kidney transplant recipients (dated by TCRdb to about 2019). The study in broad terms: The study applied TCRbeta sequencing to find donor-specific regulatory T cells before combined kidney and bone marrow transplantation and then followed those same cells after transplant.

The paper's findings and limits, for the study overall: Although technical replication error seemed to be minimal, the question of biological reproducibility was not addressed directly. Because the PCR primers were changed over time for some patients, nucleotide-level comparison could not be performed across the samples from those patients. Donor-specific Treg expansion exceeded global Treg expansion in tolerant patients, suggesting antigen-driven rather than nonspecific expansion. The study was constrained by small patient numbers, and validation of the findings is required in larger populations and under other immunosuppression protocols. Expanding Tregs with activated donor B cells appeared to identify the most biologically relevant and donor-specific TCRbeta repertoire.

The transplants used related donors along with nonmyeloablative bone marrow transplantation, and in the human trials mixed chimerism was transient. Thawed PBMCs were FACS-sorted into unstimulated Tregs (CD4+CD25+CD127-), CD4+ non-Tregs (CD4+CD25-), CD4 cells and CD8 cells. A few combined kidney and bone marrow transplant recipients from the ITN036ST trial were included as patients, and samples were available only from these trial subjects. Healthy control blood was processed to PBMCs by Ficoll density gradient and cryopreserved, and patient PBMCs were collected before and after transplant. The sequences come from CD8+ T cells from blood (PBMCs), collected 24 months after the transplant. The chain joins TRBV5-5 to TRBJ2-2; TRBD2 might be the D gene, on 6 matching bases. This receptor was taken from a human patient who received a combined kidney and bone marrow transplant. Some T cells may be donor cells from the graft after a transplant. CDR3 region: CASSLVGSHTGELFF. The nucleotides read TGTGCCAGCAGCTTGGTCGGGAGCCACACCGGGGAGCTGTTTTTT.